These 24 T cell receptor beta chains were sequenced from one sample in a study of blood T cell repertoires in COVID-19. Sequenced by immunoSEQ multiplex PCR; TCRdb stores in-frame clones only, minus some. This table holds a few hundred thousand clones, 80% to 95% found once. The sample consisted of PBMCs or T cells enriched from blood (not recorded which). These TCRs come from a woman between 40 and 55 years old who had been exposed to COVID-19.

For this clone: The sample contains more than one DNA sequence encoding this CDR3. The genes are TRBV11-2 and TRBJ2-5; D possibly corresponds to TRBD1 (6 bases). Germline CDR1 SGHAT, CDR2 FQNNGV. V lost 0 bases and J lost 5, with 7 bases in between. This CDR3 has 13 amino acids. The CDR3 DNA reads as TGTGCCAGCAGCTTAGATAGGGGGGAGACCCAGTACTTC. Its translation is CASSLDRGETQYF.

This chain links TRBV3-1 (or the pseudogene TRBV3-2) with TRBJ2-3; D is perhaps TRBD2 (5 bases). CDR3 length: 14 amino acids. Trimming removed 0 bases at V and 4 bases at J, with 8 bases between. Germline V lookup: CDR1 LGHDT, CDR2 YNNKEL (reference sequence). CDR3 protein: CASSQDRRADTQYF. CDR3 bases: TGTGCCAGCAGCCAAGATCGGCGGGCAGATACGCAGTATTTT.

The chain's CDR3 is CASSLITSSSPLHF. The CDR3 region has the DNA TGTGCCAGCAGCTTAATCACGTCGAGTTCACCCCTCCACTTT. The chain has TRBV7-9 and TRBJ1-6, with unresolved D. This CDR3 contains 14 residues. V was shortened by 2 bases and J by 9 bases, with 11 bases between the two germline ends. Germline values: CDR1 SEHNR, CDR2 FQNEAQ (reference sequence).

This chain connects TRBV12-5 to TRBJ1-1; 11 nucleotides line up with TRBD1. This CDR3 is built from 16 residues. Germline trimming cut 7 bases from V and 1 base from J; bases unmatched to any gene: 8. CDR1 and CDR2 from the germline V gene are LGHNT and FRNRAP. CDR3 nucleotides: TGTGCTAGTGCCATAGGGACAGGGGGGCGGAACACTGAAGCTTTCTTT. Protein sequence: CASAIGTGGRNTEAFF.

CDR3 loop: CASSQEPPGSGGTDTQYF. The CDR3 coding sequence is TGCGCCAGCAGCCAAGAACCCCCTGGGAGCGGGGGCACAGATACGCAGTATTTT. The rearrangement uses TRBV4-3 and TRBJ2-3, with 7 bases aligning to TRBD2. The ends lost 0 bases at V and 1 base at J; junction bases unmatched: 10. Germline loops: CDR1 LGHNA, CDR2 YSLEER. The CDR3 is made up of 18 amino acids.

The chain is built from TRBV6-5 and TRBJ2-7, with a weak D call TRBD1 (6 bases). V dropped 4 bases and J dropped 2 bases, with 9 bases sitting between them. Germline loops: CDR1 MNHEY, CDR2 SVGAGI. This CDR3 comprises 13 residues. The CDR3: CASSSRGPYEQYF. CDR3 nucleotides: TGTGCCAGCAGTTCCAGGGGACCCTACGAGCAGTACTTC.

This chain joins TRBV9 and TRBJ2-1, with 12 positions matching TRBD2. J lost 9 bases, V lost 4 bases, and 8 bases had no gene match. The CDR3 consists of 15 residues. Looked up from germline, CDR1 is SGDLS and CDR2 is YYNGEE. The chain's CDR3 is CASSPTSGRGSEQFF. The CDR3 coding sequence is TGTGCCAGCAGCCCGACTAGCGGGAGAGGGAGTGAGCAGTTCTTC.

The gene calls are TRBV30 and TRBJ2-3, with D maybe TRBD2 (6 bases). Germline values: CDR1 GTSNPN, CDR2 SVGIG (reference sequence). The CDR3 runs to 19 residues. V dropped 2 bases and J dropped 0 bases, with 24 bases sitting between them. Here the CDR3 DNA reads TGTGCCTGGAGTCACACTAGCTCCCCGCCCAAACTTAGCACAGATACGCAGTATTTT. Amino acids: CAWSHTSSPPKLSTDTQYF.

The rearrangement links TRBV6-4 to TRBJ1-1; weak D call: TRBD1 (5 bases). Trimming left V 4 bases short and J 1 base short, with 7 bases between. The CDR3 length is 13 residues. CDR1 MRHNA and CDR2 SNTAGT come from the germline V gene. This CDR3 is CASSVGENTEAFF. The DNA of the CDR3 is TGTGCCAGCAGTGTAGGGGAGAACACTGAAGCTTTCTTT.

The chain combines TRBV2 with TRBJ1-1; possibly TRBD1 for D (5 bases). Trimming shortened V by 5 bases and J by 0 bases, and 13 bases separated the two germline ends. The V gene's germline CDR1 is SNHLY and CDR2 FYNNEI. This CDR3 region has 15 residues. CDR3 sequence (DNA): TGTGCCAGCAGTCCACGGCAGGGTGTGAACACTGAAGCTTTCTTT. Protein sequence: CASSPRQGVNTEAFF.

The genes are TRBV7-6 and TRBJ1-2; no clear D gene. The CDR3 runs to 16 residues. Germline CDR1 reads SGHVS; CDR2 reads FNYEAQ. The V gene lost 7 bases and the J gene lost 5 bases, with 23 bases spanning the gap. CDR3 sequence reads: CASTSWYKGREYGYTF. The CDR3 DNA sequence: TGTGCCAGCACCTCGTGGTATAAAGGGAGGGAGTATGGCTACACCTTC.

This rearrangement joins TRBV27 to TRBJ2-7; TRBD1 matches at 7 bases. The CDR3 runs 15 residues. V was pared by 8 bases and J by 1 base, with 11 bases of the junction left unmatched. Germline V gene data show CDR1 as MNHEY and CDR2 as SMNVEV (reference sequence). In DNA, the CDR3 is TGTGCCAGCCGACTCCGGACAGGCACTTCCTACGAGCAGTACTTC. Protein sequence: CASRLRTGTSYEQYF.

At least ten counts were recorded for this clone. The chain employs TRBV12-5 and TRBJ1-1; no reliable D call. Germline-derived CDR1 and CDR2 are LGHNT and FRNRAP. The CDR3 runs to 16 residues. V lost 2 bases, J lost 0 bases, and 13 bases lay in between. CDR3 nucleotide sequence: TGTGCTAGTGGTTTGAAACCCGGGAGTTTGAACACTGAAGCTTTCTTT. Amino acids: CASGLKPGSLNTEAFF.

Here the CDR3 DNA reads TGTGCCACATCTCCGGGATACTCTGGAAACACCATATATTTT. Encoded protein: CATSPGYSGNTIYF. The chain joins TRBV10-3 to TRBJ1-3; D not resolved. The CDR3 totals 14 residues. CDR1 is ENHRY, CDR2 SYGVKD, per germline. The V end lost 10 bases, the J end lost 0 bases, and 13 bases lay between the germline ends.

This chain connects TRBV5-4 to TRBJ2-1; D not resolved. V lost 4 bases and J 0 bases, leaving 11 bases between the germline ends. This CDR3 is 15 amino acids long. The germline V gene has CDR1 SGHNT and CDR2 YYREEE (reference sequence). The CDR3 loop is CASSPRTSSYNEQFF. The CDR3 nucleotides are TGTGCCAGCAGCCCTAGAACAAGCTCCTACAATGAGCAGTTCTTC.

As concerns this clone: This same CDR3 is encoded by further DNA sequences in the sample. The rearrangement links TRBV18 to TRBJ1-3; no firm D call. The CDR3 extends over 14 amino acids. Germline V lookup: CDR1 KGHSH, CDR2 LQKENI. V gave up 3 bases and J gave up 0 bases, with 6 bases separating them. CDR3 sequence reads: CASSPGSSGNTIYF. CDR3 in DNA: TGTGCCAGCTCACCGGGGAGCTCTGGAAACACCATATATTTT.

J is TRBJ1-1 and V is TRBV15; TRBD1 is a possible D gene (6 bases). The germline V gene encodes CDR1 LNHNV and CDR2 YYDKDF (reference sequence). This CDR3 spans 15 amino acids. V was shortened by 1 base and J by 6 bases, with 15 bases between the two germline ends. The DNA of the CDR3 is TGTGCCACCAGCAGAGGAGAGGGGGAGGGATCTGAAGCTTTCTTT. It encodes CATSRGEGEGSEAFF.

The rearrangement uses TRBV29-1 and TRBJ1-5; D gene ambiguous. CDR1 is SQVTM, CDR2 ANQGSEA, per germline. V lost 4 bases to trimming and J lost 4 bases, with 8 bases between them. The CDR3 contains 12 residues. Written as DNA, the CDR3 is TGCAGCGTTGGTTTCGAGAATCAGCCCCAGCATTTT. It specifies CSVGFENQPQHF.

The rearrangement joins TRBV5-1 to TRBJ2-2; TRBD2 aligns across 8 bases. Germline CDR1 reads SGHRS; CDR2 reads YFSETQ. The CDR3 is 16 residues long. The V and J ends lost 4 bases and 2 bases, in that order; junction bases with no gene match: 7. The CDR3 loop reads CASSLRGGSNTGELFF. The CDR3 DNA is TGCGCCAGCAGCCTCCGCGGGGGGTCAAACACCGGGGAGCTGTTTTTT. Full variable domain (remainder filled in from reference TRBV5-1 and TRBJ2-2): KAGVTQTPRYLIKTRGQQVTLSCSPISGHRSVSWYQQTPGQGLQFLFEYFSETQRNKGNFPGRFSGRQFSNSRSEMNVSTLELGDSALYLCASSLRGGSNTGELFFGEGSRLTVL.

CDR3 in DNA: TGTGCCAGCCCGGGACTAGCGGGAGCGATCTACAATGAGCAGTTCTTC. Amino acids: CASPGLAGAIYNEQFF. This chain connects TRBV7-9 to TRBJ2-1; the match to TRBD2 covers 14 bases. Trimming cost V 8 bases and J 3 bases; bases outside gene matches: 6. Germline V gene lookup returns CDR1 SEHNR and CDR2 FQNEAQ (reference sequence). The CDR3 contains 16 residues.

CDR3 residues: CANGTLWNSPLHF. The DNA of the CDR3 is TGTGCCAACGGGACACTTTGGAATTCACCCCTCCACTTT. The chain uses TRBV6-4 and TRBJ1-6, with D perhaps TRBD1 (6 bases). The germline gives CDR1 MRHNA, CDR2 SNTAGT. This CDR3 comprises 13 residues. Trimming took 10 bases from V and 7 from J, leaving 14 bases between them.

This clone occurred a few times. The chain links TRBV9 to TRBJ2-1, with 7 bases lining up with TRBD2. Germline V gene data show CDR1 as SGDLS and CDR2 as YYNGEE. The CDR3 runs 16 residues. J lost 3 bases, V lost 3 bases, and 9 bases had no gene match. In DNA form, the CDR3 reads TGTGCCAGCAGCGCGCGAGCCGGGGGGTTCTACAATGAGCAGTTCTTC. Its protein is CASSARAGGFYNEQFF. Drawing the rest from reference TRBV9 and TRBJ2-1, the complete variable domain is DSGVTQTPKHLITATGQRVTLRCSPRSGDLSVYWYQQSLDQGLQFLIQYYNGEERAKGNILERFSAQQFPDLHSELNLSSLELGDSALYFCASSARAGGFYNEQFFGPGTRLTVL.

The chain has TRBV11-3 and TRBJ2-3, with TRBD1 matching over 8 bases. CDR3 length: 13 residues. Germline values: CDR1 SGHNT, CDR2 YENEEA. V shed 6 bases, J shed 4 bases, and the junction held 3 bases outside the gene matches. The CDR3: CASSKQGADTQYF. In DNA, the CDR3 is TGTGCCAGCAGTAAACAGGGGGCAGATACGCAGTATTTT.

The chain has TRBV7-2 and TRBJ1-5; no reliable D call. The length of the CDR3 is 14 residues. The germline V gene has CDR1 SGHTA and CDR2 FQGNSA. V dropped 1 base and J dropped 4 bases, with 8 bases sitting between them. The chain's CDR3 is CASSLELPNQPQHF. CDR3 DNA sequence: TGTGCCAGCAGCTTAGAGCTGCCGAATCAGCCCCAGCATTTT.